Included here is one T cell receptor beta chain sequence, with context. Germline-derived CDR1 and CDR2 are SGDLS and YYNGEE. The CDR3 is 16 amino acids. V was trimmed by 0 bases and J by 4 bases, leaving 14 bases between them. The data derive from a study of shared clonotypes between healthy human individuals. The authors split each subset's genomic DNA evenly across several immunoSEQ plates. The table came from immunoSEQ multiplex PCR; TCRdb's copy has only in-frame clones and leaves some out. The table lists approximately 1.4 million clones, roughly 98% of them singletons. Every one of the donors was a Caucasian adult that lived in Nashville, Tennessee. CD4+ cells yielded CD45RA+ naive and CD45RA-negative memory subsets.

The sequencing input was naive CD4+ T cells sorted from blood. Documented subset: CD45RA+ positively selected. The source of this sequence is a man aged 25 to 40 in good health. The chain carries TRBV9 and TRBJ2-1; D possibly corresponds to TRBD2 (6 bases). CDR3 region: CASSVASSGGYNEQFF. The CDR3 DNA follows: TGTGCCAGCAGCGTAGCTTCGTCTGGGGGGTACAATGAGCAGTTCTTC. Together with reference TRBV9 and TRBJ2-1, the CDR3 gives the full variable domain: DSGVTQTPKHLITATGQRVTLRCSPRSGDLSVYWYQQSLDQGLQFLIQYYNGEERAKGNILERFSAQQFPDLHSELNLSSLELGDSALYFCASSVASSGGYNEQFFGPGTRLTVL.